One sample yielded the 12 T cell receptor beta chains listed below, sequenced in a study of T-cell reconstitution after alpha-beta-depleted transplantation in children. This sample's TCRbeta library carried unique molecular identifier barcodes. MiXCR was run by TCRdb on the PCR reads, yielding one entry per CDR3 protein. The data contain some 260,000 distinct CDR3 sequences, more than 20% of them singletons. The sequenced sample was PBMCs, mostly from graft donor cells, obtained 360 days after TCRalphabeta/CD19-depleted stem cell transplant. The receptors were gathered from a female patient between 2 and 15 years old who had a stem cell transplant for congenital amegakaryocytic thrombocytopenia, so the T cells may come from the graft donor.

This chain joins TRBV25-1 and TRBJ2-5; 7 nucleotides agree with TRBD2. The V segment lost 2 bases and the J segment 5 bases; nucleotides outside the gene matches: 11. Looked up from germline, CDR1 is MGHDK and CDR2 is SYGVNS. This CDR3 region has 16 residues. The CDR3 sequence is CASSEIGLAVRETQYF. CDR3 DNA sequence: TGTGCCAGCAGTGAAATAGGGCTAGCGGTCCGGGAGACCCAGTACTTC.

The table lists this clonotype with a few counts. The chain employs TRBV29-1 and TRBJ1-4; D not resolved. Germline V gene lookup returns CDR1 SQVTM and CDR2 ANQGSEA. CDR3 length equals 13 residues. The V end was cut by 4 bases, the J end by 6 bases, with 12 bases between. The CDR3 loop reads CSVGPARDEKLFF. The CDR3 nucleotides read TGCAGCGTTGGCCCTGCCAGAGATGAAAAACTGTTTTTT.

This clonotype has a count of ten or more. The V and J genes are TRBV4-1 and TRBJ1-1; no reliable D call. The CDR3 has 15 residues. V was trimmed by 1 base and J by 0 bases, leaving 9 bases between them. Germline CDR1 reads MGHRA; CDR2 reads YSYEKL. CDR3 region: CASSQVPLLNTEAFF. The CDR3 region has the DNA TGCGCCAGCAGCCAAGTTCCCTTACTGAACACTGAAGCTTTCTTT.

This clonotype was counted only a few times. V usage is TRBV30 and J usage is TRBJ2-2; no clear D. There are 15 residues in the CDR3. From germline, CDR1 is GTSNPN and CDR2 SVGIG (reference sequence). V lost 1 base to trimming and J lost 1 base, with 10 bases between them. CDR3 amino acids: CAWSAPPWNTGELFF. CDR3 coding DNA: TGTGCCTGGAGTGCCCCTCCATGGAACACCGGGGAGCTGTTTTTT.

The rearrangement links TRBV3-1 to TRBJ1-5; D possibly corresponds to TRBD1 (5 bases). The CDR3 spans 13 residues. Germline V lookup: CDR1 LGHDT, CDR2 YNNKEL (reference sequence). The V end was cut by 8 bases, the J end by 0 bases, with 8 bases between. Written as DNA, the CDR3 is TGTGCCAGCGCGCAGGGTAGCAATCAGCCCCAGCATTTT. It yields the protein CASAQGSNQPQHF.

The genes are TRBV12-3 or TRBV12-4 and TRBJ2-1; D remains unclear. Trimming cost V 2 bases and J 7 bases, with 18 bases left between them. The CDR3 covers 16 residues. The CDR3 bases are TGTGCCAGCAGTTTAATTGGTCTAGGGCGCTTAAATGAGCAGTTCTTC. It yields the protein CASSLIGLGRLNEQFF.

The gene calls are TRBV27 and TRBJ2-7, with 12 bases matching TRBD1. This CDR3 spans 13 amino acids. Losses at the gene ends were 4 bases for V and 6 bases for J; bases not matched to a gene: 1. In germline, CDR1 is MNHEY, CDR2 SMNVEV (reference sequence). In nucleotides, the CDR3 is TGTGCCAGCAGTTGGGACAGGGGGCTCGAGCAGTACTTC. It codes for CASSWDRGLEQYF.

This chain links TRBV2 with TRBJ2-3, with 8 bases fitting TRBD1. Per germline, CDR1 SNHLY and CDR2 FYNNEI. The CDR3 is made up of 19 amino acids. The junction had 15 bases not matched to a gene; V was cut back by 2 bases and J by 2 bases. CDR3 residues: CASSELSGQATKSTDTQYF. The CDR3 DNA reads TGTGCCAGCAGTGAATTGTCGGGACAGGCTACTAAATCCACAGATACGCAGTATTTT.

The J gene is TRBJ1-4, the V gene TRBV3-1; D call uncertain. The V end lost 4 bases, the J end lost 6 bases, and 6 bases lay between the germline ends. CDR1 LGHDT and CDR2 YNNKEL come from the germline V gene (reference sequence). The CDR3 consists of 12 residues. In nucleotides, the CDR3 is TGTGCCAGCAGCCTCCGATATGAAAAACTGTTTTTT. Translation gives CASSLRYEKLFF.

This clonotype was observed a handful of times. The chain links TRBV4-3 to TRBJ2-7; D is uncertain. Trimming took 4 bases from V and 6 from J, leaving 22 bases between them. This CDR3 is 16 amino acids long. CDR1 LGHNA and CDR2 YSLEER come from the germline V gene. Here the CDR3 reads CASSRITIGRASEQYF. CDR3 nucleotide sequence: TGCGCCAGCAGCCGTATTACCATCGGACGAGCTAGCGAGCAGTACTTC.

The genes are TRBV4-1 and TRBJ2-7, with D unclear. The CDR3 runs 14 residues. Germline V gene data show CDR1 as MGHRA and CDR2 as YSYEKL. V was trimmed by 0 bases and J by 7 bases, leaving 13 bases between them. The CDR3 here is CASSQELSPYEQYF. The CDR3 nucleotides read TGCGCCAGCAGCCAAGAATTGAGCCCTTATGAGCAGTACTTC.

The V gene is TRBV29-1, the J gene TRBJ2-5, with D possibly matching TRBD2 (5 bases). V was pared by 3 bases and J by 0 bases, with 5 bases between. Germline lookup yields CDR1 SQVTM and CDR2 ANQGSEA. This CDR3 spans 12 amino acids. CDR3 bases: TGCAGCGTTGACGGGAACCAAGAGACCCAGTACTTC. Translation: CSVDGNQETQYF.